This TCR beta chain was sequenced for a study of cytomegalovirus exposure and HLA in healthy donors. Although they were nominally healthy when sampled, donors likely had unrecorded immune exposures. In its sample, this clone was seen a few times. 60 Vbeta and 13 Jbeta primers were used in PCR. Profiled with immunoSEQ multiplex PCR; TCRdb holds only in-frame clones, not every one. The sample consists of some 100,000 clones, approximately 81% of them appearing once. The germline V gene encodes CDR1 MNHNY and CDR2 SVGAGI (reference sequence). V lost 2 bases, J lost 4 bases, and 8 bases stayed unmatched. The CDR3 runs to 16 residues.

The TCR sequence derives from a female donor in good health and CMV-seropositive. The sample was PBMCs. The chain links TRBV6-6 to TRBJ2-1; TRBD2 matches 7 bases. The CDR3 loop is CASSYPLRGMYNEQFF. In nucleotides, the CDR3 is TGTGCCAGCAGTTACCCCCTGCGGGGGATGTACAATGAGCAGTTCTTC.